The rows below give T cell receptor beta chains drawn from one sample of a study of post-analysis software for immune sequencing data. TCRdb called the PCR reads again in MiXCR, with one record for every CDR3 protein. The repertoire consists of approximately 770,000 distinct CDR3 sequences, with about half occurring once and the leading ten covering roughly 4.5%. Sequenced: blood. These receptors were taken from a girl aged 5-17 years with multiple sclerosis. CDR3s leave out the opening cysteine and the closing phenylalanine or tryptophan.

TRBV10-3	13	TRBJ1-1	AISIGASRNTEAF
TRBV29-1	12	TRBJ1-6	SASASPGGSPLH
TRBV9	10	TRBJ1-2	ASSSRVYGYT
TRBV20-1	15	TRBJ1-4	SASAKTGGATNEKLF
TRBV6-5	18	TRBJ2-1	ASSYRLAGGPRSSYNEQF
TRBV20-1	9	TRBJ2-5	SAFSNYEQY
TRBV20-1	13	TRBJ1-6	SAVPTGFEYSPLH
TRBV20-1	16	TRBJ2-2	SATPALAGYPGAGELF
TRBV7-2	11	TRBJ2-5	ASSSRLAGTQY
TRBV9	16	TRBJ2-3	ASSVGGLAGDSTDTQY
TRBV4-2	14	TRBJ2-3	ASSQVAVGSTDTQY
TRBV10-3	13	TRBJ2-1	AITETLTGDNEQF
TRBV10-3	12	TRBJ2-1	AISEPGLANEQF
TRBV6-5	13	TRBJ2-3	ASSYSRSRLDTQY
TRBV24-1	10	TRBJ1-2	ATSGLKDGYT
TRBV27	11	TRBJ2-1	ASSPMGDNEQF
TRBV11-2	16	-	ASSLFRSSGSAGSEQY
TRBV20-1	16	TRBJ2-1	SARGNSGRALGLNEQF
TRBV5-5	15	TRBJ2-1	ASSLVPSGPSYNEQF
TRBV29-1	10	TRBJ2-3	SVSRIKDTQY
TRBV16	12	TRBJ1-4	ASSQSQGNEKLF
TRBV11-2	14	TRBJ2-7	ASSFAGILSSYEQY
TRBV11-2	9	TRBJ2-1	ASSLGQGQF
TRBV12-3/TRBV12-4	13	TRBJ2-3	ASSLVPLGADTQY
TRBV11-2	14	TRBJ1-1	ASSATSVFMNTEAF
TRBV7-3	9	TRBJ2-1	ASSSGLAKF
TRBV11-2	12	TRBJ2-2	ASRPDRDTGELF
TRBV12-3/TRBV12-4	12	-	ASSLKGPGQTQY
TRBV7-8	13	TRBJ2-1	ASSSLTAGSNEQF
TRBV29-1	12	TRBJ2-7	SVEAGTGAYEQY
TRBV20-1	10	TRBJ2-3	SARPTPDTQY
TRBV20-1	13	TRBJ2-7	SADVPSGASYEQY
TRBV9	13	TRBJ2-3	ASSVVGTGSDTQY
TRBV6-6	12	-	ASVGEAGRETQY
TRBV6-2/TRBV6-3	14	TRBJ2-7	ASSHTPQDISYEQY
TRBV15	14	TRBJ2-3	ATSRPTQGGTDTQY
TRBV19	14	TRBJ1-2	ASSITPEGGVYGYT
TRBV20-1	12	TRBJ1-5	SARQQGGNQPQH
TRBV20-1	11	TRBJ2-1	SASAETGDEQF
TRBV12-3/TRBV12-4	14	TRBJ1-1	ASSSGRPARNGEAF
TRBV7-2	15	TRBJ2-4	ASSLDIFDQAKNIQY
TRBV7-9	13	TRBJ2-3	ASSGTGSTTDTQY
TRBV18	13	TRBJ1-5	ASSGGDSQNQPQH
TRBV20-1	12	TRBJ2-3	SARWRLSTDTQY
TRBV27	17	TRBJ1-2	ASRPPLPREGSASYGYT
TRBV4-1	12	TRBJ2-5	ASSDSANQETQY
TRBV20-1	12	TRBJ2-5	SATRTGGPETQY
TRBV12-3/TRBV12-4	9	TRBJ2-7	ASSRRGEQY
TRBV5-1	14	TRBJ2-3	ASSLETSGSADTQY
TRBV15	14	TRBJ2-7	ATSREGQGLFYEQY
TRBV20-1	13	TRBJ2-7	SAPNPPGSSYEQY
TRBV3-1	13	TRBJ1-1	ASSQGTRANTEAF
TRBV6-5	13	-	VSSYPFPPGETQY
TRBV11-2	13	TRBJ2-1	ASSLIAANDNEQF
TRBV10-3	12	TRBJ1-1	AIKTDRDHTEAF